This T cell receptor (beta chain) was profiled in a study of T cell changes during pregnancy in multiple sclerosis. A word on this clone: The limits of the CDR3 on the DNA are not certain, so only TCRdb's listed CDR3 is given.

The germline V gene encodes CDR1 SGHKS and CDR2 YYEKEE (reference sequence). The CDR3 length is 17 residues, termini included. Only in-frame clones appear in the TCRdb table, and some are missing; sequencing was by immunoSEQ multiplex PCR. Altogether some 41,000 clones are present, about 88% being singletons, with the ten largest covering roughly 0.5%. This sequence originates from a female donor with multiple sclerosis, enrolled in a pregnancy study. The gene calls are TRBV5-5 and TRBJ2-1; the listed D gene, TRBD2, was not tested against the DNA. Sequenced material: CD4+ T cells from peripheral blood mononuclear cells, taken in the first trimester of pregnancy. The CDR3 reads CASSLVWASGIMSVEFF.